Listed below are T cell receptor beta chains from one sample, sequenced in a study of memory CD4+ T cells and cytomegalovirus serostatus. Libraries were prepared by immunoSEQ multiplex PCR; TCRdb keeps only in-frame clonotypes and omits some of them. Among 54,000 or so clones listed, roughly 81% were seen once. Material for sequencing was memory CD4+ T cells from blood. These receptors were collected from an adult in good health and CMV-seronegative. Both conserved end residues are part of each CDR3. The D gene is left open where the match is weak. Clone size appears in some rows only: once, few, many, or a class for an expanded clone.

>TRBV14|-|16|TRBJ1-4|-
CASSRGVGRDNEKLFF
TGTGCCAGCAGCCGCGGGGTGGGCAGGGACAATGAAAAACTGTTTTTT
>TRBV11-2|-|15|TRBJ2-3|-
CASSPRQTSTDTQYF
TGTGCCAGCAGCCCACGACAGACTAGCACAGATACGCAGTATTTT
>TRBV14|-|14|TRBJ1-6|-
CASSHPGVDSPLHF
TGTGCCAGCAGCCATCCGGGGGTTGATTCACCCCTCCACTTT
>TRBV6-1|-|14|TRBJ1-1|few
CASSVSEFNTEAFF
TGTGCCAGCAGTGTGTCAGAGTTTAACACTGAAGCTTTCTTT
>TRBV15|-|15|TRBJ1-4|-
CATSRDYGRNEKLFF
TGTGCCACCAGCAGAGATTACGGGAGAAATGAAAAACTGTTTTTT
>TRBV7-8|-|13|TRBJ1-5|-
CASSLPSNQPQHF
TGTGCCAGCAGCTTACCTAGCAATCAGCCCCAGCATTTT
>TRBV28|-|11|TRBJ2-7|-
CASRSNYEQYF
TGTGCCAGCAGAAGTAACTACGAGCAGTACTTC
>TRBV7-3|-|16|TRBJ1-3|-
CASSAQPQGTGNTIYF
TGTGCCAGCAGCGCACAACCCCAGGGTACTGGAAACACCATATATTTT
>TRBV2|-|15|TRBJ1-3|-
CASSFPVGGGNTIYF
TGTGCCAGCAGCTTCCCAGTAGGGGGTGGAAACACCATATATTTT
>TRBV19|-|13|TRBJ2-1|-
CASSIEDWPEQFF
TGTGCCAGTAGTATAGAGGATTGGCCGGAGCAGTTCTTC
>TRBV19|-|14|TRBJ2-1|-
CASSKLRGEGEQFF
TGTGCCAGTAGTAAGCTACGGGGTGAGGGTGAGCAGTTCTTC
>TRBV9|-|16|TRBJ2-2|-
CASSVDSATNTGELFF
TGTGCCAGCAGCGTAGATTCAGCTACCAACACCGGGGAGCTGTTTTTT
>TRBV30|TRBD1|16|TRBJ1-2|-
CAWRGAMDRAIYGYTF
TGTGCCTGGAGGGGGGCCATGGACAGGGCAATCTATGGCTACACCTTC
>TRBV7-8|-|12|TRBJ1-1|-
CASSPSLTEAFF
TGTGCCAGCAGCCCCTCCCTCACTGAAGCTTTCTTT
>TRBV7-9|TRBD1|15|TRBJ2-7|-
CASSETGGISYEQYF
TGTGCCAGCAGCGAGACAGGGGGAATCTCCTACGAGCAGTACTTC
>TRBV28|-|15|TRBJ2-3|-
CASSLGLVGTDTQYF
TGTGCCAGCAGTTTAGGATTGGTTGGCACAGATACGCAGTATTTT
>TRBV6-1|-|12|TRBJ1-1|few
CASDRAPLRAFF
TGTGCCAGCGACCGGGCCCCTCTCCGGGCTTTCTTT
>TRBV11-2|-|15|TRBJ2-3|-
CASSFIGGLTDTQYF
TGTGCCAGCAGCTTCATCGGGGGGCTCACAGATACGCAGTATTTT
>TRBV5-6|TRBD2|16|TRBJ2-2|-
CASSAFRGANTGELFF
TGTGCCAGCAGCGCCTTCCGGGGGGCGAACACCGGGGAGCTGTTTTTT
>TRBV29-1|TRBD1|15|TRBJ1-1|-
CSVLGGHRGDTEAFF
TGCAGCGTCTTAGGAGGGCACAGGGGGGACACTGAAGCTTTCTTT
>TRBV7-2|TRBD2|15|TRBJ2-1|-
CASSLRAGGWDEQFF
TGTGCCAGCAGCTTAAGAGCGGGAGGGTGGGATGAGCAGTTCTTC
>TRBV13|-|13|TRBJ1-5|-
CASSQSRNQPQHF
TGTGCCAGCAGCCAATCAAGGAATCAGCCCCAGCATTTT